This TCR beta chain was obtained from a study of CD8+ T cells in alopecia areata. This clone qualifies as medium-sized. CDR1 SGHDT and CDR2 YYEEEE come from the germline V gene. This CDR3 is built from 14 residues. V lost 4 bases and J lost 1, with 8 bases in between. RNA, once extracted, was reverse transcribed into cDNA for use as the sequencing template. Generated by immunoSEQ multiplex PCR, the TCRdb table keeps only in-frame clones and is missing some. This table has 140,000 to 150,000 clones, 45% to 60% appearing once. The sample was CD4+ T cells sorted from blood, taken at week 0. The TCR originated in a human donor with alopecia areata. The chain recombines TRBV5-6 with TRBJ2-2; unclear D gene. CDR3 amino acids: CASSPSMNTGELFF. The DNA of the CDR3 is TGTGCCAGCAGCCCGTCCATGAACACCGGGGAGCTGTTTTTT.